The next 31 T cell receptor beta chains were all read from a single sample in a study of blood T cell repertoires in COVID-19. Only in-frame clones appear in the TCRdb table, and some are missing; sequencing was by immunoSEQ multiplex PCR. There are 300,000 to 500,000 clones in the sample; roughly 90% occur only once, and around 0.91% lies in the top ten. The sequencing sample was made of PBMCs or T cells enriched from blood (not recorded which). The receptors come from a woman aged 25 to 39 with acute COVID-19.

V usage is TRBV5-1 and J usage is TRBJ1-4; D is uncertain. The CDR3 is 15 amino acids. V was shortened by 0 bases and J by 0 bases, with 6 bases between the two germline ends. Germline V gene lookup returns CDR1 SGHRS and CDR2 YFSETQ. CDR3 DNA sequence: TGCGCCAGCAGCTTGGAAGGAGCAACTAATGAAAAACTGTTTTTT. Translation gives CASSLEGATNEKLFF.

The chain recombines TRBV2 with TRBJ1-5; 8 nucleotides line up with TRBD1. Germline loops: CDR1 SNHLY, CDR2 FYNNEI. V shed 7 bases and J 10 bases; nucleotides not matched to a gene: 12. The CDR3 is 14 amino acids. The CDR3 protein is CASTSGQGSSPQHF. CDR3 bases: TGTGCCAGCACCTCTGGACAGGGTTCCAGCCCCCAGCATTTT.

The rearrangement joins TRBV9 to TRBJ1-1; D is unclear. This CDR3 contains 14 residues. Trimming removed 0 bases at V and 0 bases at J, with 6 bases between. Germline CDR1 is SGDLS and CDR2 is YYNGEE. CDR3 DNA: TGTGCCAGCAGCGTAGACCCTATGAACACTGAAGCTTTCTTT. As protein: CASSVDPMNTEAFF.

The rearrangement joins TRBV19 to TRBJ1-2; tentatively, D is TRBD1 (5 bases). Germline V gene lookup returns CDR1 LNHDA and CDR2 SQIVND (reference sequence). This CDR3 contains 13 residues. V was cut by 5 bases and J by 4 bases, with 11 bases left in between. The CDR3 sequence: CASSLGTLYGYTF. The DNA of the CDR3 is TGTGCCAGTAGTCTGGGGACTCTCTATGGCTACACCTTC.

The chain couples TRBV2 to TRBJ2-7; TRBD1 matches at 11 bases. The junction had 1 base not matched to a gene; V was cut back by 4 bases and J by 2 bases. The V gene's germline CDR1 is SNHLY and CDR2 FYNNEI. The CDR3 spans 14 residues. CDR3 sequence (DNA): TGTGCCAGCAGTGTGGGACAGGGGGCCTACGAGCAGTACTTC. Its translation: CASSVGQGAYEQYF.

The gene calls are TRBV7-9 and TRBJ1-3, with 10 bases lining up with TRBD1. V shed 5 bases and J 0 bases; nucleotides not matched to a gene: 7. Germline CDR1 and CDR2: SEHNR and FQNEAQ (reference sequence). CDR3 length equals 17 residues. The CDR3 region is CASSPGTGELSGNTIYF. Here the CDR3 DNA reads TGTGCCAGCAGCCCCGGGACAGGGGAACTCTCTGGAAACACCATATATTTT.

The chain employs TRBV7-2 and TRBJ2-1, with TRBD2 matching over 14 bases. Trimming took 2 bases from V and 0 from J; bases not matched to a gene: 6. In germline, CDR1 is SGHTA, CDR2 FQGNSA. The CDR3 consists of 19 residues. In nucleotides, the CDR3 is TGTGCCAGCAGCTTAAGGACTAGCGGGGGGCGTAGCTCCTACAATGAGCAGTTCTTC. This encodes CASSLRTSGGRSSYNEQFF.

The chain is built from TRBV12-5 and TRBJ2-7; TRBD2 is a possible D gene (6 bases). CDR3 length equals 13 residues. In germline, CDR1 is LGHNT, CDR2 FRNRAP. Trimming removed 5 bases from V and 3 bases from J, with 11 bases in between. CDR3: CASGPRRDYEQYF. The CDR3 nucleotides are TGTGCTAGTGGTCCCCGGAGGGACTACGAGCAGTACTTC.

The chain carries TRBV7-3 and TRBJ2-1; 8 bases align to TRBD2. The CDR3 sequence is 15 residues long. The ends lost 4 bases at V and 2 bases at J; junction bases unmatched: 4. Germline V gives CDR1 SGHTA, CDR2 FQGTGA. The CDR3 is CASSSAGAPYNEQFF. The DNA for the CDR3 is TGTGCCAGCAGCTCAGCGGGGGCCCCCTACAATGAGCAGTTCTTC.

The genes are TRBV5-6 and TRBJ2-7, with a possible D match to TRBD2 (5 bases). The CDR3 extends over 15 amino acids. Germline CDR1 is SGHDT and CDR2 is YYEEEE. V was clipped by 2 bases and J by 2 bases, with 14 bases between them. The CDR3 DNA is TGTGCCAGCAGCTTCGGGCCCGGAGGCGCCTACGAGCAGTACTTC. This translates into CASSFGPGGAYEQYF.

The gene calls are TRBV29-1 and TRBJ1-5; D remains unclear. CDR3 length equals 13 residues. Germline V gene data show CDR1 as SQVTM and CDR2 as ANQGSEA. Trimming took 2 bases from V and 5 from J, leaving 10 bases between them. The CDR3 spells CSVENRIDQPQHF. The CDR3 coding sequence is TGCAGCGTTGAAAACCGCATAGATCAGCCCCAGCATTTT.

The chain recombines TRBV5-4 with TRBJ1-3; unclear D gene. Trimming removed 1 base from V and 4 bases from J, with 6 bases in between. The CDR3 contains 13 residues. From germline, CDR1 is SGHNT and CDR2 YYREEE (reference sequence). The CDR3 nucleotides are TGTGCCAGCAGCTTGTTTCTAGGAAACACCATATATTTT. Translated: CASSLFLGNTIYF.

This sequence joins TRBV5-1 and TRBJ1-2; 10 nucleotides line up with TRBD1. The germline V gene has CDR1 SGHRS and CDR2 YFSETQ. The CDR3 covers 16 residues. J lost 1 base, V lost 0 bases, and 3 bases had no gene match. In nucleotides, the CDR3 is TGCGCCAGCAGCTTGGAAGGGACAGGGGATAACTATGGCTACACCTTC. Translation gives CASSLEGTGDNYGYTF.

This chain joins TRBV30 and TRBJ2-1, with D possibly matching TRBD1 (6 bases). This CDR3 region has 12 residues. The V and J ends lost 3 bases and 9 bases respectively, with 12 bases between them. CDR1 GTSNPN and CDR2 SVGIG come from the germline V gene (reference sequence). The CDR3 DNA reads as TGTGCCTGGAGCCCTGAGGGGGTTGAGCAGTTCTTC. Protein product: CAWSPEGVEQFF.

The V and J genes are TRBV3-1 (or the pseudogene TRBV3-2) and TRBJ1-6; a possible D gene is TRBD1 (6 bases). The CDR3 has 14 residues. The V and J ends lost 1 base and 7 bases respectively, with 8 bases between them. Germline values: CDR1 LGHDT, CDR2 YNNKEL (reference sequence). CDR3 protein: CASSQVRGNSPLHF. The DNA for the CDR3 is TGTGCCAGCAGCCAAGTCAGGGGCAATTCACCCCTCCACTTT.

The gene calls are TRBV29-1 and TRBJ2-5; the D is unclear. This CDR3 spans 12 amino acids. Germline lookup yields CDR1 SQVTM and CDR2 ANQGSEA. Trimming cost V 7 bases and J 1 base, with 10 bases left between them. The CDR3 is CSGSGIQETQYF. The CDR3 DNA sequence: TGCAGCGGGTCGGGTATCCAAGAGACCCAGTACTTC.

The chain employs TRBV12-3 or TRBV12-4 and TRBJ2-1; the D is unclear. V shed 9 bases and J shed 2 bases, with 11 bases lying between them. The CDR3 sequence is 13 residues long. Written as DNA, the CDR3 is TGTGCCAGTTCCCCCCTACCCTACAATGAGCAGTTCTTC. Amino acid sequence: CASSPLPYNEQFF.

The chain links TRBV6-5 to TRBJ1-2; tentatively, D is TRBD1 (6 bases). The CDR3 has 15 residues. The V gene lost 6 bases and the J gene lost 3 bases, with 17 bases spanning the gap. Germline V gene lookup returns CDR1 MNHEY and CDR2 SVGAGI. The CDR3 coding sequence is TGTGCCAGCAGCGTTCGGACAGTAGATTACTATGGCTACACCTTC. Its protein is CASSVRTVDYYGYTF.

This chain uses TRBV10-1 with TRBJ2-1; D is possibly TRBD1 (5 bases). Trimming pared 4 bases from V and 0 bases from J, leaving 13 bases between. CDR3 length equals 16 residues. Germline V CDR1 and CDR2: WNHNN, SYGVQD (reference sequence). The DNA of the CDR3 is TGCGCCAGCAGTGGCAGGGCAGCGCGCTCCTACAATGAGCAGTTCTTC. This codes for CASSGRAARSYNEQFF.

V is TRBV4-3 and J is TRBJ2-7, with TRBD2 matching over 9 bases. CDR1 is LGHNA and CDR2 is YSLEER in the germline V gene. CDR3 length equals 17 residues. V shed 1 base and J 0 bases; nucleotides not matched to a gene: 7. DNA of the CDR3: TGCGCCAGCAGCCAAGTAGCTAGCGGGGTTTTCTCCTACGAGCAGTACTTC. Protein: CASSQVASGVFSYEQYF.

The chain joins TRBV6-5 to TRBJ2-2, with D unresolved. Deletions cut 3 bases from V and 1 base from J, with 3 bases between. This CDR3 region has 13 residues. Germline V gene lookup returns CDR1 MNHEY and CDR2 SVGAGI. The CDR3 DNA follows: TGTGCCAGCAGTTATATGAACACCGGGGAGCTGTTTTTT. Its translation: CASSYMNTGELFF.

Comments on this clone: One junction end does not reproduce the germline sequence, and a read error may be involved. At the DNA level, this CDR3 is encoded by other sequences in the same sample as well. The rearrangement links TRBV5-1 to TRBJ1-5; D remains ambiguous. The CDR3 sequence is 13 residues long. Germline CDR1 is SGHRS and CDR2 is YFSETQ. The CDR3 spells CASSLDSNQPQHF. CDR3 nucleotides: TGCGCCAGCAGCTTGGACAGCAACCAGCCCCAGCATTTT.

The V and J genes are TRBV2 and TRBJ2-7; a possible D gene is TRBD1 (6 bases). Trimming stripped 6 bases from V and 7 bases from J, with 16 bases between. The germline V gene encodes CDR1 SNHLY and CDR2 FYNNEI. This CDR3 is 13 amino acids long. CDR3 amino acids: CASRSGAGLEQYF. The CDR3 nucleotides read TGTGCCAGCAGATCAGGGGCGGGTTTGGAGCAGTACTTC.

This clone showed up just a few times. The chain employs TRBV14 and TRBJ1-5; 8 nucleotides line up with TRBD1. J gave up 2 bases and V 4 bases, and 1 base lay outside the gene matches. Germline CDR1 reads SGHDN; CDR2 reads FVKESK. The CDR3 is 14 amino acids. The CDR3 loop reads CASSPTGGNQPQHF. CDR3 coding DNA: TGTGCCAGCAGCCCGACAGGGGGCAATCAGCCCCAGCATTTT.

The gene calls are TRBV5-1 and TRBJ2-7; 7 nucleotides match TRBD1. There are 14 residues in the CDR3. The germline gives CDR1 SGHRS, CDR2 YFSETQ. Trimming removed 2 bases from V and 0 bases from J; junction bases left unmatched: 2. The chain's CDR3 is CASSFQGVSYEQYF. For the CDR3, the DNA is TGCGCCAGCAGCTTCCAGGGGGTCTCCTACGAGCAGTACTTC.

This sequence joins TRBV7-9 and TRBJ2-1; D is perhaps TRBD1 (6 bases). There are 15 residues in the CDR3. The ends were cut back, 8 bases at V and 8 bases at J, with 22 bases in the middle. In germline, CDR1 is SEHNR, CDR2 FQNEAQ (reference sequence). CDR3 DNA: TGTGCCAGCCACTTACGGACAATCAAGGGGGATGAGCAGTTCTTC. It is translated as CASHLRTIKGDEQFF. Using reference TRBV7-9 and TRBJ2-1 for the parts outside the CDR3, the full variable domain is DTGVSQNPRHKITKRGQNVTFRCDPISEHNRLYWYRQTLGQGPEFLTYFQNEAQLEKSRLLSDRFSAERPKGSFSTLEIQRTEQGDSAMYLCASHLRTIKGDEQFFGPGTRLTVL.

The J gene is TRBJ2-7, the V gene TRBV7-2; unclear D gene. CDR1 and CDR2 (germline): SGHTA, FQGNSA. V was shortened by 4 bases and J by 0 bases, with 13 bases between the two germline ends. This CDR3 region has 15 residues. The CDR3, as DNA: TGTGCCAGCAGCTCCTCCCAAACCGGCTCCTACGAGCAGTACTTC. It translates to CASSSSQTGSYEQYF.

The V and J genes are TRBV28 and TRBJ2-7, with 12 bases lining up with TRBD2. The CDR3 covers 15 residues. CDR1 and CDR2 from the germline V gene are MDHEN and SYDVKM. V was clipped by 5 bases and J by 3 bases; unmatched bases: 5. In DNA, the CDR3 is TGTGCCAGCAGTAGCCTAGCGGGGGGGCTCTACGAGCAGTACTTC. This encodes CASSSLAGGLYEQYF.

CDR3 sequence: CASSLAPGGYTF. The CDR3, as DNA: TGTGCCAGCAGCTTAGCTCCGGGAGGCTACACCTTC. This chain links TRBV7-8 with TRBJ1-2; no clear D. There are 12 residues in the CDR3. V was trimmed by 0 bases and J by 8 bases, leaving 7 bases between them. The germline gives CDR1 SGHVS, CDR2 FQNEAQ.

The V gene is TRBV18, the J gene TRBJ1-1, with 7 bases lining up with TRBD1. With 6 bases clipped from V and 0 bases from J, the junction kept 4 bases outside the gene matches. The CDR3 extends over 14 amino acids. In germline, CDR1 is KGHSH, CDR2 LQKENI. The CDR3 spells CASSQDRLNTEAFF. The CDR3 DNA reads TGTGCCAGCTCCCAGGACAGGCTGAACACTGAAGCTTTCTTT.

This chain uses TRBV4-1 with TRBJ1-5; 8 nucleotides align to TRBD1. This CDR3 has 18 amino acids. Trimming cost V 1 base and J 0 bases; bases outside gene matches: 8. Germline V lookup: CDR1 MGHRA, CDR2 YSYEKL. The CDR3 DNA reads TGCGCCAGCAGCCAAGCCGGGACAGGAGCTGATAGCAATCAGCCCCAGCATTTT. Its protein is CASSQAGTGADSNQPQHF.